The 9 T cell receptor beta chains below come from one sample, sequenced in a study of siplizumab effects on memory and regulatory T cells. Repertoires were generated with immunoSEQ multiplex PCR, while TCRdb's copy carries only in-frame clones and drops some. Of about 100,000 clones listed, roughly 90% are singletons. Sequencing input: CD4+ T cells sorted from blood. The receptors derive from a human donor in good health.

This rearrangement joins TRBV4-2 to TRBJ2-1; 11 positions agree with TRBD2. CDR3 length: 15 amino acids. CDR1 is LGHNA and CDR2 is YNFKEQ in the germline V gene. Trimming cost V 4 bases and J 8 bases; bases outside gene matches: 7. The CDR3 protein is CASSPGSGRADEQFF. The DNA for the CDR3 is TGTGCCAGCAGCCCAGGTAGCGGGAGGGCCGATGAGCAGTTCTTC.

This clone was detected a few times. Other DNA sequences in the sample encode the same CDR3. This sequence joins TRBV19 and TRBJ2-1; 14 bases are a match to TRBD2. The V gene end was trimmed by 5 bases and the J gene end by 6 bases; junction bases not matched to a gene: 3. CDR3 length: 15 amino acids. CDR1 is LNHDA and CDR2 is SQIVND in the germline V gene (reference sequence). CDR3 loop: CASSRLAGGGNEQFF. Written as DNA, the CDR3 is TGTGCCAGTAGTCGACTAGCGGGAGGGGGCAATGAGCAGTTCTTC.

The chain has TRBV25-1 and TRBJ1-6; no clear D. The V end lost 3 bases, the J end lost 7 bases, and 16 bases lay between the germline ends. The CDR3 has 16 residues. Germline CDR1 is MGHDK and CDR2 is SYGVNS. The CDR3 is CASSDFRITGNSPLHF. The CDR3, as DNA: TGTGCCAGCAGTGATTTTAGGATCACGGGAAATTCACCCCTCCACTTT.

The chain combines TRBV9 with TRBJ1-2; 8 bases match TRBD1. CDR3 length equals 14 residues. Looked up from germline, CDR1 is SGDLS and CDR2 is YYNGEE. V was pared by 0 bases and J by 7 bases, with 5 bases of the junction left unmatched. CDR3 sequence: CASSVGNRGFGYTF. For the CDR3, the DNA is TGTGCCAGCAGCGTAGGAAACAGGGGGTTTGGCTACACCTTC.

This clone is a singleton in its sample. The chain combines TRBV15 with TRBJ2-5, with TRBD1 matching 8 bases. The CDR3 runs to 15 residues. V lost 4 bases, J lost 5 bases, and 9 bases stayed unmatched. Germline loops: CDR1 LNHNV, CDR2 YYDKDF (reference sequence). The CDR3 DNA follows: TGTGCCACCAGCACATCCCCAGGGGGCCGGGAGACCCAGTACTTC. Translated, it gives CATSTSPGGRETQYF.

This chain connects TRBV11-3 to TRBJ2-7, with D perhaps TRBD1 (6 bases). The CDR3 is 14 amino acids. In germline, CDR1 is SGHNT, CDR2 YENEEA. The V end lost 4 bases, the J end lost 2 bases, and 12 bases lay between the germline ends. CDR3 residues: CASSSGQKPYEQYF. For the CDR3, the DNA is TGTGCCAGCAGCTCAGGACAGAAACCCTACGAGCAGTACTTC.

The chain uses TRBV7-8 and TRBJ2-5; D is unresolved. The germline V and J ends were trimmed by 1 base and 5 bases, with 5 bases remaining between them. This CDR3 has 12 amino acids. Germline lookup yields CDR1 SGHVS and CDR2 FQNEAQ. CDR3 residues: CASSLDWETQYF. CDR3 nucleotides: TGTGCCAGCAGCTTAGACTGGGAGACCCAGTACTTC.

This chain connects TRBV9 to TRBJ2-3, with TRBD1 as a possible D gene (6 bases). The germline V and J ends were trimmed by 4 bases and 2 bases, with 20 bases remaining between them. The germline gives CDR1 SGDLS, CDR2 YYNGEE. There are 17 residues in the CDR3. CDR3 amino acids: CASSPYPPGQPTDTQYF. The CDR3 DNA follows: TGTGCCAGCAGCCCTTACCCGCCGGGACAACCCACAGATACGCAGTATTTT. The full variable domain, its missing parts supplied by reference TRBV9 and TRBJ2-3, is DSGVTQTPKHLITATGQRVTLRCSPRSGDLSVYWYQQSLDQGLQFLIQYYNGEERAKGNILERFSAQQFPDLHSELNLSSLELGDSALYFCASSPYPPGQPTDTQYFGPGTRLTVL.

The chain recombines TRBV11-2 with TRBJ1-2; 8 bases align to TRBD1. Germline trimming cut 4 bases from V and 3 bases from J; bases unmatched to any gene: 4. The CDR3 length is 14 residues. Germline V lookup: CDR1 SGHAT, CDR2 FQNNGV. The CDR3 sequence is CASSSDRADYGYTF. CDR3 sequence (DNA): TGTGCCAGCAGCTCGGACAGGGCGGACTATGGCTACACCTTC.